This T cell receptor beta chain was found in a study of T cell responses to AZD1222 COVID-19 vaccine. Study-level results: Only six individuals given AZD1222 were seropositive at baseline. Vaccine-associated CD4 TCRs ranged over spike, dominating at 160-218 and 743-854.

This clone occurred a few times. Its antigen is unknown. Germline V CDR1 and CDR2: SGHTA, FQGNSA. The germline V and J ends were trimmed by 0 bases and 6 bases, with 14 bases remaining between them. This CDR3 is built from 15 residues. Assay: immunoSEQ multiplex PCR; the TCRdb copy retains only in-frame clones and omits some. The sample has under 150,000 clones, approximately 86% seen once. V is TRBV7-2 and J is TRBJ1-1; D gene ambiguous. The sequence derives from an adult in good health. The material sequenced was peripheral blood, taken on day 0 of AZD1222 vaccination. This CDR3 reads CASSLALTSRSEAFF. The CDR3 coding sequence is TGTGCCAGCAGCTTAGCCCTGACCAGTCGTTCTGAAGCTTTCTTT. Complete variable domain (other parts from reference TRBV7-2 and TRBJ1-1): GAGVSQSPSNKVTEKGKDVELRCDPISGHTALYWYRQSLGQGLEFLIYFQGNSAPDKSGLPSDRFSAERTGGSVSTLTIQRTQQEDSAVYLCASSLALTSRSEAFFGQGTRLTVV.